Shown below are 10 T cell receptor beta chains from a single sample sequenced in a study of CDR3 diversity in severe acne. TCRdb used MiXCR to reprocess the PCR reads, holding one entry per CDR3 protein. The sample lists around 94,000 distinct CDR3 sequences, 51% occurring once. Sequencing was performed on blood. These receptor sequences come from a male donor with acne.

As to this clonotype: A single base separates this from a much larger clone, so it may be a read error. DNA for the CDR3: TGCGCCAGCAGCTTGGCTACAGGCGCTAAAGCTTTCTTT. It specifies CASSLATGAKAFF. The chain links TRBV5-1 to TRBJ1-1; D perhaps matches TRBD1 (5 bases). From germline, CDR1 is SGHRS and CDR2 YFSETQ. The CDR3 covers 13 residues. The V end lost 0 bases, the J end lost 9 bases, and 12 bases lay between the germline ends.

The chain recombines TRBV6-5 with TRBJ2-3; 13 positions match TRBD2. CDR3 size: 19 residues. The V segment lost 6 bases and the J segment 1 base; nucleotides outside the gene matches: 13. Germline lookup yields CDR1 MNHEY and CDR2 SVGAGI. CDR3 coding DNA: TGTGCCAGCAGGGGGACTAGCGGGAATTCTCACGGGGGCACAGATACGCAGTATTTT. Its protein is CASRGTSGNSHGGTDTQYF.

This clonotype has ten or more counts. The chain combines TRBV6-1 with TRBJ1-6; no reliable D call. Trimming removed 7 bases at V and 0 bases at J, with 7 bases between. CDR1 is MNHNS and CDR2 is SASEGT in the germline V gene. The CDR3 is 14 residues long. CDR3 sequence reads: CASTEFSYNSPLHF. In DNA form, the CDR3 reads TGTGCCAGCACCGAGTTCTCCTATAATTCACCCCTCCACTTT.

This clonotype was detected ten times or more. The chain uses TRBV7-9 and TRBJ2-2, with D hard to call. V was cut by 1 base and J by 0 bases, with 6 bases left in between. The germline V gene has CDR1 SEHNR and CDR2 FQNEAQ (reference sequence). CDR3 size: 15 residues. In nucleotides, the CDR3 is TGTGCCAGCAGCTTAGGGGGAACGAACACCGGGGAGCTGTTTTTT. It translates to CASSLGGTNTGELFF.

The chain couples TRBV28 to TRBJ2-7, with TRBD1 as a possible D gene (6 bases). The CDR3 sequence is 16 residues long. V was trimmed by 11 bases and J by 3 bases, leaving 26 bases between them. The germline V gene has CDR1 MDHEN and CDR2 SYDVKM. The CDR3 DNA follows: TGTGCCGCCAGCACCTTCACCGGGACACAAATCTACGAGCAGTACTTC. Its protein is CAASTFTGTQIYEQYF.

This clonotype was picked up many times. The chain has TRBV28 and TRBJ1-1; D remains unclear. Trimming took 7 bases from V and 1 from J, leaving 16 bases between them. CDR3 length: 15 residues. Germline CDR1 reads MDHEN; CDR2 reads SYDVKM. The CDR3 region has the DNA TGTGCCAGCATTACCGGGGATGGAGGGAACACTGAAGCTTTCTTT. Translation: CASITGDGGNTEAFF.

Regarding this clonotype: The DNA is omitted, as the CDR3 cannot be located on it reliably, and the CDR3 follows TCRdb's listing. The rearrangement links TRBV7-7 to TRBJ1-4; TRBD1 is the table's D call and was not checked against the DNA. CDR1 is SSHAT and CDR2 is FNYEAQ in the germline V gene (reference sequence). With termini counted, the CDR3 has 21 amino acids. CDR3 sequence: CASSLGAGDYEQYFGPGKLFF.

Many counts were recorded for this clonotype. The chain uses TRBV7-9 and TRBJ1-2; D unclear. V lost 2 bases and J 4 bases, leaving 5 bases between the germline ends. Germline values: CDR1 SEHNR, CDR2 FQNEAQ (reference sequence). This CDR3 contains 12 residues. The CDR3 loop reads CASSLRGYGYTF. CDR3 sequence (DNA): TGTGCCAGCAGCTTAAGAGGCTATGGCTACACCTTC.

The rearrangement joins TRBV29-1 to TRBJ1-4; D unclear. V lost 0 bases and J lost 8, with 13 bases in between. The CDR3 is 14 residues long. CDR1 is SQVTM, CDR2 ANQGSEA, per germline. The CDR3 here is CSVEDARPGEKLFF. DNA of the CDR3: TGCAGCGTTGAAGATGCTCGTCCGGGAGAAAAACTGTTTTTT. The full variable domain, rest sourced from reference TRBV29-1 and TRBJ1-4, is SAVISQKPSRDICQRGTSLTIQCQVDSQVTMMFWYRQQPGQSLTLIATANQGSEATYESGFVIDKFPISRPNLTFSTLTVSNMSPEDSSIYLCSVEDARPGEKLFFGSGTQLSVL.

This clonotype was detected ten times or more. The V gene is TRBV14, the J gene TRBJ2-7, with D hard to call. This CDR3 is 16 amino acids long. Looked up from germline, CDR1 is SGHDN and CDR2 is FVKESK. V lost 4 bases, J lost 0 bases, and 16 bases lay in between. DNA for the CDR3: TGTGCCAGCAGCCCAAAGGAAGGGCTGAGCTCCTACGAGCAGTACTTC. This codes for CASSPKEGLSSYEQYF.